This T cell receptor (beta chain) came from a study of cytomegalovirus exposure and HLA in healthy donors. Overall study: The approximately 600 first-cohort repertoires shared a platform with the approximately 110 validation repertoires, as reported in a later analysis.

This clone was detected once. Its target is not known. General study points: The tendency of first-cohort TCR clusters to co-occur in the 120 or so validation repertoires was the finding of a later analysis. The study listed about 150 cytomegalovirus-associated TCR beta chains.

The assay was immunoSEQ multiplex PCR, and TCRdb's table has in-frame clones only and misses some. Seen here are roughly 200,000 clones, approximately 86% observed once, and the top ten hold 6% to 8%. V lost 1 base to trimming and J lost 8 bases, with 9 bases between them. CDR1 SGHDT and CDR2 YYEEEE come from the germline V gene. This CDR3 spans 12 amino acids. This clonotype originated in a young man in good health and CMV-seropositive. Sequenced sample: PBMCs. The chain links TRBV5-6 to TRBJ1-2; no clear D. This CDR3 reads CASSLTGSGYTF. Here the CDR3 DNA reads TGTGCCAGCAGCTTGACCGGGAGCGGCTACACCTTC. The entire variable domain, with the rest obtained from reference TRBV5-6 and TRBJ1-2, is as follows: DAGVTQSPTHLIKTRGQQVTLRCSPKSGHDTVSWYQQALGQGPQFIFQYYEEEERQRGNFPDRFSGHQFPNYSSELNVNALLLGDSALYLCASSLTGSGYTFGSGTRLTVV.